The clone carrying this T cell receptor beta chain was seen at least ten times. This sample is part of a study of neurological immune-mediated disorders. Synthesis of cDNA was carried out by template-switch 5'RACE. The reaction used 10-nucleotide random UMIs. MiXCR was run by TCRdb on the 5' RACE reads, yielding one entry per CDR3 protein. The table includes some 80,000 distinct CDR3 sequences, around 6% detected once. Time point indicated: longitudinal time-point 2. Sequencing input: PBMCs. The sequence was obtained from an older woman with multiple sclerosis.

The CDR3 sequence is CASSLTGTANTGELFF. The DNA for the CDR3 is TGCGCCAGCAGCCTCACCGGGACAGCGAACACCGGGGAGCTGTTTTTT. This rearrangement joins TRBV5-1 to TRBJ2-2; 7 bases map to TRBD1. CDR3 length equals 16 residues. Germline V gene lookup returns CDR1 SGHRS and CDR2 YFSETQ. The V gene end was trimmed by 4 bases and the J gene end by 0 bases; junction bases not matched to a gene: 6.